The 23 T cell receptor beta chains below all came from one sample that was sequenced in a study of OX40 agonist ivuxolimab in advanced cancers. Libraries were prepared by immunoSEQ multiplex PCR; TCRdb keeps only in-frame clonotypes and omits some of them. Of nearly 60,000 clones listed, approximately 75% were seen once; the top ten hold 0.75%. The sequenced sample was CD4+ or CD8+ T cells sorted from blood, obtained in a trial of the OX40 agonist ivuxolimab. These TCRs come from an adult with an advanced solid tumor such as melanoma, head and neck, liver or kidney cancer.

The chain recombines TRBV27 with TRBJ2-3; a weak D match, TRBD2 (7 bases). Trimming removed 2 bases from V and 4 bases from J, with 13 bases in between. This CDR3 contains 15 residues. Germline V gene lookup returns CDR1 MNHEY and CDR2 SMNVEV (reference sequence). CDR3 sequence: CASSLGRGPPDTQYF. The CDR3 coding sequence is TGTGCCAGCAGTTTAGGGCGGGGGCCCCCAGATACGCAGTATTTT.

This clone was recorded once. The gene calls are TRBV5-4 and TRBJ1-5, with D possibly matching TRBD1 (6 bases). The CDR3 has 14 residues. The V gene lost 0 bases and the J gene lost 4 bases, with 8 bases spanning the gap. The germline gives CDR1 SGHNT, CDR2 YYREEE (reference sequence). Here the CDR3 DNA reads TGTGCCAGCAGCTTGGCAGGGGTTAATCAGCCCCAGCATTTT. It specifies CASSLAGVNQPQHF.

To note about this clone: Other DNA sequences in the same sample also yield this CDR3. The chain is built from TRBV5-1 and TRBJ2-7, with 7 positions matching TRBD2. The CDR3 extends over 15 amino acids. Germline V gene sequence: CDR1 SGHRS, CDR2 YFSETQ. V gave up 4 bases and J gave up 0 bases; unmatched junction bases: 7. The CDR3 sequence: CASSGRGGVSYEQYF. CDR3 bases: TGCGCCAGCAGCGGGCGTGGGGGGGTCTCCTACGAGCAGTACTTC.

Written as DNA, the CDR3 is TGTGCCAGCAGTACCCCAGAGACCCAGTACTTC. This encodes CASSTPETQYF. This chain joins TRBV2 and TRBJ2-5; D unresolved. Per the germline V gene, CDR1 is SNHLY and CDR2 is FYNNEI. With 5 bases removed from V and 4 bases from J, the gap between germline ends came to 5 bases. The CDR3 covers 11 residues.

The V gene is TRBV6-5, the J gene TRBJ1-2; tentatively, D is TRBD1 (5 bases). Trimming shortened V by 5 bases and J by 4 bases, and 17 bases separated the two germline ends. The CDR3 has 15 residues. CDR1 and CDR2 from the germline V gene are MNHEY and SVGAGI. The CDR3 is CASSPPGGGIYGYTF. In nucleotides, the CDR3 is TGTGCCAGCAGTCCACCCGGGGGAGGAATCTATGGCTACACCTTC.

CDR3 region: CASSSGGGQETQYF. For the CDR3, the DNA is TGCGCCAGCAGCTCGGGAGGGGGTCAGGAGACCCAGTACTTC. The V and J genes are TRBV5-1 and TRBJ2-5; 8 bases align to TRBD2. Germline assignment: CDR1 SGHRS and CDR2 YFSETQ. CDR3 length equals 14 residues. V dropped 3 bases and J dropped 5; count of bases not matched to a gene: 6. Looking up the rest from reference TRBV5-1 and TRBJ2-5 gives the full variable domain: KAGVTQTPRYLIKTRGQQVTLSCSPISGHRSVSWYQQTPGQGLQFLFEYFSETQRNKGNFPGRFSGRQFSNSRSEMNVSTLELGDSALYLCASSSGGGQETQYFGPGTRLLVL.

J is TRBJ2-1 and V is TRBV7-9; 9 nucleotides align to TRBD2. This CDR3 spans 15 amino acids. Germline loops: CDR1 SEHNR, CDR2 FQNEAQ (reference sequence). V shed 2 bases and J 6 bases; nucleotides not matched to a gene: 5. CDR3 bases: TGTGCCAGCAGCTTAATGGCTAGCGGGACCAATGAGCAGTTCTTC. This translates into CASSLMASGTNEQFF.

The chain employs TRBV27 and TRBJ1-1; 7 bases line up with TRBD1. Trimming at V came to 0 bases and at J to 1 base, leaving 2 bases not matched to a gene. Germline values: CDR1 MNHEY, CDR2 SMNVEV (reference sequence). The length of the CDR3 is 15 residues. CDR3 coding DNA: TGTGCCAGCAGTTTATCAAACAGGGGGAACACTGAAGCTTTCTTT. As protein: CASSLSNRGNTEAFF.

The chain couples TRBV7-6 to TRBJ2-7, with D perhaps TRBD1 or TRBD2 (5 bases each). V was cut by 4 bases and J by 2 bases, with 12 bases left in between. The V gene's germline CDR1 is SGHVS and CDR2 FNYEAQ. The length of the CDR3 is 14 residues. Written as DNA, the CDR3 is TGTGCCAGCAGCTCCGGGACGGTCACCTACGAGCAGTACTTC. Protein product: CASSSGTVTYEQYF.

The V gene is TRBV4-2, the J gene TRBJ1-5; 7 bases are shared with TRBD1. Germline V lookup: CDR1 LGHNA, CDR2 YNFKEQ. The CDR3 is made up of 15 amino acids. The V segment lost 0 bases and the J segment 7 bases; nucleotides outside the gene matches: 6. Written as DNA, the CDR3 is TGTGCCAGCAGCCAAGATCCCAGGGGGGACCAGCCCCAGCATTTT. It is translated as CASSQDPRGDQPQHF.

The rearrangement links TRBV11-2 to TRBJ2-7; D remains ambiguous. Germline assignment: CDR1 SGHAT and CDR2 FQNNGV. The CDR3 sequence is 14 residues long. V lost 1 base and J 4 bases, leaving 11 bases between the germline ends. The chain's CDR3 is CASSLVSAAYEQYF. CDR3 bases: TGTGCCAGCAGCTTAGTCTCGGCAGCTTACGAGCAGTACTTC.

This clone was found a few times. The gene calls are TRBV7-2 and TRBJ2-7; 7 bases fit TRBD1. Germline values: CDR1 SGHTA, CDR2 FQGNSA. The length of the CDR3 is 14 residues. V lost 4 bases and J lost 3; bases outside the gene matches: 6. The CDR3 is CASSSNRDSYEQYF. The DNA of the CDR3 is TGTGCCAGCAGCTCCAACCGGGACAGCTACGAGCAGTACTTC.

This CDR3 reads CASSSGTSRFTDTQYF. The CDR3 nucleotides are TGTGCCAGCAGTTCCGGGACTAGCAGATTCACAGATACGCAGTATTTT. The rearrangement joins TRBV2 to TRBJ2-3; 9 positions match TRBD2. The CDR3 extends over 16 amino acids. With V trimmed by 5 bases and J by 2 bases, 8 bases remained unmatched. Germline V CDR1 and CDR2: SNHLY, FYNNEI.

This rearrangement joins TRBV2 to TRBJ1-5; 11 bases match TRBD1. Trimming cost V 6 bases and J 3 bases; bases outside gene matches: 4. The CDR3 covers 15 residues. Germline V gene lookup returns CDR1 SNHLY and CDR2 FYNNEI. Here the CDR3 DNA reads TGTGCCAGCAGGGGGACAGGGGGTTTCAATCAGCCCCAGCATTTT. It encodes CASRGTGGFNQPQHF. The variable domain in full, completed from reference TRBV2 and TRBJ1-5, reads EPEVTQTPSHQVTQMGQEVILRCVPISNHLYFYWYRQILGQKVEFLVSFYNNEISEKSEIFDDQFSVERPDGSNFTLKIRSTKLEDSAMYFCASRGTGGFNQPQHFGDGTRLSIL.

The rearrangement uses TRBV5-1 and TRBJ2-7, with D tentatively TRBD1 (5 bases). Looked up from germline, CDR1 is SGHRS and CDR2 is YFSETQ. The CDR3 is 14 amino acids. V lost 3 bases and J lost 7, with 17 bases in between. CDR3 bases: TGCGCCAGCAGCTCCGCAGGGATCAGGTGGGAGCAGTACTTC. Translation gives CASSSAGIRWEQYF.

This sequence joins TRBV20-1 and TRBJ2-3; no clear D gene. The CDR3 runs 11 residues. In germline, CDR1 is DFQATT, CDR2 SNEGSKA (reference sequence). The germline V and J ends were trimmed by 3 bases and 0 bases, with 1 base remaining between them. The DNA for the CDR3 is TGCAGTGCTAGCAGCACAGATACGCAGTATTTT. Protein: CSASSTDTQYF.

This chain links TRBV5-1 with TRBJ2-7; TRBD2 agrees at 7 bases. V was clipped by 1 base and J by 2 bases; unmatched bases: 6. This CDR3 spans 15 amino acids. Germline lookup yields CDR1 SGHRS and CDR2 YFSETQ. CDR3 nucleotides: TGCGCCAGCAGCTTGATTCATGGGGGGGCCTACGAGCAGTACTTC. Translated: CASSLIHGGAYEQYF.

In its sample, this clone was seen once. The chain has TRBV5-6 and TRBJ1-2; 8 nucleotides line up with TRBD1. The V gene's germline CDR1 is SGHDT and CDR2 YYEEEE. V lost 5 bases and J lost 7; bases outside the gene matches: 13. The CDR3 extends over 15 amino acids. CDR3 loop: CASRSQGAGGFGYTF. The DNA of the CDR3 is TGTGCCAGCAGGAGCCAGGGGGCGGGCGGATTTGGCTACACCTTC.

This clone was seen a handful of times. This sequence joins TRBV4-2 and TRBJ2-1, with 9 positions matching TRBD2. The CDR3 sequence is 18 residues long. V lost 0 bases and J lost 1; bases outside the gene matches: 7. Germline V CDR1 and CDR2: LGHNA, YNFKEQ. Here the CDR3 DNA reads TGTGCCAGCAGCCAAGAGAAAGGCAGCGGGGGGTCCTACAATGAGCAGTTCTTC. Encoded protein: CASSQEKGSGGSYNEQFF.

This chain links TRBV29-1 with TRBJ1-1; the D is unclear. The CDR3 loop spans 14 amino acids. CDR1 SQVTM and CDR2 ANQGSEA come from the germline V gene. V was clipped by 8 bases and J by 7 bases, with 23 bases between them. The CDR3 nucleotides read TGCAGCACAACCTTCGTGGCAAATGGTGGTGAAGCTTTCTTT. It translates to CSTTFVANGGEAFF.

The V and J genes are TRBV21-1 and TRBJ2-7. TRBV21-1 is annotated as a pseudogene. This CDR3 has 12 amino acids. The CDR3 protein is CASSNRSNEQYF. In DNA form, the CDR3 reads TGTGCCAGCAGCAATCGAAGTAACGAGCAGTACTTC.

CDR3 residues: CASSISPGGEEKLFF. CDR3 DNA: TGTGCCAGCAGCATTAGCCCAGGGGGGGAGGAAAAACTGTTTTTT. The chain carries TRBV7-6 and TRBJ1-4, with 7 bases matching TRBD1. Germline V gene sequence: CDR1 SGHVS, CDR2 FNYEAQ. CDR3 length: 15 amino acids. Trimming at V came to 5 bases and at J to 8 bases, leaving 11 bases not matched to a gene.

V is TRBV29-1 and J is TRBJ2-7, with unresolved D. V gave up 4 bases and J gave up 3 bases, with 10 bases separating them. The germline V gene has CDR1 SQVTM and CDR2 ANQGSEA. CDR3 length equals 12 residues. The CDR3 here is CSVVVRYYEQYF. CDR3 nucleotide sequence: TGCAGCGTTGTTGTGAGGTACTACGAGCAGTACTTC.